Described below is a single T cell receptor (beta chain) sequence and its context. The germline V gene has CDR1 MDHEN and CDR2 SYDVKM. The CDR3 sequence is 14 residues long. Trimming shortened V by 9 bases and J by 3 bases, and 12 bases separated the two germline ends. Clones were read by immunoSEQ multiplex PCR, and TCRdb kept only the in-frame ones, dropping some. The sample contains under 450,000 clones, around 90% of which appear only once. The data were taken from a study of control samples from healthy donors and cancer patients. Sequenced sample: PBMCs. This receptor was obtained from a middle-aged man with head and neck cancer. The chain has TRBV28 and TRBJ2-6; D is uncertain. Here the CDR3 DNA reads TGTGCCAGTCTACCGGGTCGTGGGGCCAACGTCCTGACTTTC. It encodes CASLPGRGANVLTF.